Shown below are 22 T cell receptor beta chains from a single sample sequenced in a study of breast tumors, draining lymph nodes, adjacent tissues. Breast cancer patients provided tissue from their axillary draining lymph nodes. TCRdb fed the multiplex PCR reads into MiXCR, producing one record per CDR3 protein. The sample has some 170,000 distinct CDR3 sequences, about 34% seen once; the top ten hold roughly 3.8%. Sequencing was performed on axillary lymph node tissue. Receptors originate from a female donor with breast cancer. Some clones in this sample may be carry-over from other donors' samples.

This clonotype came up a few times. The gene calls are TRBV3-1 and TRBJ1-1; possible D gene TRBD1, 5 bases. V dropped 0 bases and J dropped 1 base, with 9 bases sitting between them. CDR3 length: 15 residues. Germline-derived CDR1 and CDR2 are LGHDT and YNNKEL (reference sequence). The CDR3 DNA reads as TGTGCCAGCAGCCAAGAACCGGGGGGGAACACTGAAGCTTTCTTT. Translation: CASSQEPGGNTEAFF.

This chain joins TRBV12-3 or TRBV12-4 and TRBJ1-2; D may be TRBD1 (6 bases). This CDR3 region has 13 residues. V was clipped by 7 bases and J by 3 bases, with 12 bases between them. This CDR3 reads CASINNRDYGYTF. The CDR3 DNA reads as TGTGCCAGCATTAACAACAGGGACTATGGCTACACCTTC.

This clonotype showed up many times. Sequence at one end of the junction differs from germline and may be a read error. CDR3 sequence: CASSFGRVYEQYF. In DNA form, the CDR3 reads TGTGCCAGCAGTTTCGGGCGGGTCTACGAGCAGTATTTC. The chain employs TRBV27 and TRBJ2-7; weak D call: TRBD2 (5 bases). The CDR3 runs to 13 residues. Germline CDR1 is MNHEY and CDR2 is SMNVEV (reference sequence).

A note on this clonotype: Just one base apart from a much larger clone, this may be a read error. The CDR3 DNA sequence: TGTGCCAGCAGTTCCCGACGTGGTGGCCCAGATACGCAGTATTTT. This encodes CASSSRRGGPDTQYF. The rearrangement uses TRBV28 and TRBJ2-3; D unresolved. Per the germline V gene, CDR1 is MDHEN and CDR2 is SYDVKM. Trimming took off 4 bases at V and 4 bases at J, with 15 bases between the two ends. The CDR3 extends over 15 amino acids. The full variable domain, in which reference TRBV28 and TRBJ2-3 provide the parts outside the CDR3, is DVKVTQSSRYLVKRTGEKVFLECVQDMDHENMFWYRQDPGLGLRLIYFSYDVKMKEKGDIPEGYSVSREKKERFSLILESASTNQTSMYLCASSSRRGGPDTQYFGPGTRLTVL.

Only a few counts were recorded for this clonotype. Possible read error: a much larger clone is one base away. V usage is TRBV18 and J usage is TRBJ2-7; 10 bases match TRBD1. Germline trimming cut 1 base from V and 2 bases from J; bases unmatched to any gene: 5. The CDR3 spans 16 residues. Germline V gene lookup returns CDR1 KGHSH and CDR2 LQKENI. CDR3 nucleotides: TGTGCCAGCTCACCACTCCTTGGGACAGGGGCCTACGAGCAGTACTTC. This encodes CASSPLLGTGAYEQYF.

The chain links TRBV7-2 to TRBJ1-2, with D unresolved. Trimming removed 5 bases from V and 4 bases from J, with 14 bases in between. Germline loops: CDR1 SGHTA, CDR2 FQGNSA. This CDR3 has 14 residues. CDR3: CASSPQWAGYGYTF. The CDR3 bases are TGTGCCAGCAGCCCTCAGTGGGCCGGCTATGGCTACACCTTC.

This clonotype was counted between two and nine times. The chain links TRBV27 to TRBJ1-2, with 9 bases that match TRBD1. The CDR3 has 14 residues. Trimming cost V 3 bases and J 7 bases; bases outside gene matches: 6. Germline CDR1 MNHEY, CDR2 SMNVEV (reference sequence). CDR3 loop: CASSFRDRATGYTF. The CDR3 nucleotides are TGTGCCAGCAGTTTCCGGGACAGGGCGACTGGCTACACCTTC.

This clonotype was seen a handful of times. A much larger clone is a single base away; this may be a read error. J is TRBJ1-4 and V is TRBV6-1; D unresolved. This CDR3 region has 15 residues. V was cut by 5 bases and J by 8 bases, with 18 bases left in between. Germline V gene lookup returns CDR1 MNHNS and CDR2 SASEGT. The CDR3 DNA reads as TGTGCCAGCAGTCCGACGGGTCTCCTTAAAGAAAAACTGTTTTTT. It translates to CASSPTGLLKEKLFF.

Details on this clonotype: A much larger clone differs by one base, so this may be a read error. J is TRBJ2-3 and V is TRBV7-3, with 8 bases matching TRBD2. The CDR3 is 17 amino acids. CDR1 is SGHTA and CDR2 is FQGTGA in the germline V gene. CDR3 protein: CASSLTSGGPYTDPQYF. The CDR3 coding sequence is TGTGCCAGCAGCTTAACGTCGGGGGGGCCCTACACAGATCCGCAGTATTTT.

This clonotype was seen many times. This chain uses TRBV9 with TRBJ1-2; D not certain. V lost 4 bases and J 2 bases, leaving 12 bases between the germline ends. This CDR3 contains 14 residues. The germline V gene has CDR1 SGDLS and CDR2 YYNGEE. CDR3 nucleotide sequence: TGTGCCAGCAGCCCGGACGGGTACAACTATGGCTACACCTTC. It encodes CASSPDGYNYGYTF. Full variable domain (outside the CDR3, taken from reference TRBV9 and TRBJ1-2): DSGVTQTPKHLITATGQRVTLRCSPRSGDLSVYWYQQSLDQGLQFLIQYYNGEERAKGNILERFSAQQFPDLHSELNLSSLELGDSALYFCASSPDGYNYGYTFGSGTRLTVV.

In its sample, this clonotype was seen a few times. A read error may be the cause here, since a much bigger clone is one base away. No conserved phenylalanine or tryptophan is present at the end of the CDR3, so a read error is the likely explanation. This chain links TRBV5-1 with TRBJ2-5, with D hard to call. CDR1 is SGHRS and CDR2 is YFSETQ in the germline V gene. This CDR3 has 13 residues. The ends were cut back, 5 bases at V and 2 bases at J, with 10 bases in the middle. The CDR3 coding sequence is TGCGCCAGCAGTAAGAGCCATCAAGAGACCCAGTACCTC. Residues: CASSKSHQETQYL.

This clonotype came up many times. V is TRBV3-1 and J is TRBJ2-3; 12 bases are a match to TRBD2. Per the germline V gene, CDR1 is LGHDT and CDR2 is YNNKEL (reference sequence). This CDR3 region has 16 residues. J lost 3 bases, V lost 5 bases, and 6 bases had no gene match. This CDR3 reads CASSLLAGGSTDTQYF. The CDR3, as DNA: TGTGCCAGCAGCTTACTAGCGGGAGGTTCAACAGATACGCAGTATTTT.

This clonotype came up many times. The rearrangement uses TRBV24-1 and TRBJ2-3; the D is unclear. Trimming took off 7 bases at V and 5 bases at J, with 9 bases between the two ends. Germline CDR1 and CDR2: KGHDR and SFDVKD. This CDR3 has 12 residues. The DNA for the CDR3 is TGTGCCACCAGCGACCAAGTAGATACGCAGTATTTT. Amino acids: CATSDQVDTQYF.

This chain links TRBV20-1 with TRBJ1-4; TRBD1 matches at 9 bases. CDR3 length: 13 residues. Germline CDR1 and CDR2: DFQATT and SNEGSKA (reference sequence). The V and J ends lost 6 bases and 11 bases, in that order; junction bases with no gene match: 10. CDR3 in DNA: TGCAGTGCCTGGGACAGGGAAAGCGATAAACTGTTTTTT. Translated, it gives CSAWDRESDKLFF.

The CDR3: CASSPRVGGGVNTQYF. In DNA, the CDR3 is TGTGCCAGCAGTCCCCGTGTGGGGGGGGGAGTAAATACGCAGTATTTT. V gene TRBV27 combines with J gene TRBJ2-3; TRBD2 matches 7 bases. Unmatched junction bases numbered 15, after V lost 5 bases and J lost 7 bases. CDR3 length: 16 residues. Looked up from germline, CDR1 is MNHEY and CDR2 is SMNVEV (reference sequence).

The rearrangement joins TRBV7-2 to TRBJ2-2, with 7 positions matching TRBD2. Unmatched junction bases numbered 6, after V lost 2 bases and J lost 6 bases. Germline V gene data show CDR1 as SGHTA and CDR2 as FQGNSA. The CDR3 runs 15 residues. This chain's CDR3 is CASSLTVGGSGELFF. DNA for the CDR3: TGTGCCAGCAGCTTAACCGTGGGAGGGTCCGGGGAGCTGTTTTTT.

This clonotype was seen more than once but under ten times. This chain uses TRBV6-2 or TRBV6-3 with TRBJ2-5; 8 bases map to TRBD1. Trimming took 6 bases from V and 2 from J; bases not matched to a gene: 5. There are 14 residues in the CDR3. CDR1 and CDR2 from the germline V gene are MNHEY and SVGEGT. In nucleotides, the CDR3 is TGTGCCAGCAGCCCGACAGGGGCGCAAGAGACCCAGTACTTC. It encodes CASSPTGAQETQYF.

At least ten counts were recorded for this clonotype. This sequence joins TRBV19 and TRBJ2-5; 8 bases match TRBD2. CDR3 length: 15 residues. Germline assignment: CDR1 LNHDA and CDR2 SQIVND (reference sequence). V lost 5 bases, J lost 1 base, and 6 bases stayed unmatched. CDR3 region: CASSSASGSQETQYF. In nucleotides, the CDR3 is TGTGCCAGTAGTTCGGCTAGCGGGTCCCAAGAGACCCAGTACTTC. The variable domain in full, with the rest retrieved from reference TRBV19 and TRBJ2-5, is DGGITQSPKYLFRKEGQNVTLSCEQNLNHDAMYWYRQDPGQGLRLIYYSQIVNDFQKGDIAEGYSVSREKKESFPLTVTSAQKNPTAFYLCASSSASGSQETQYFGPGTRLLVL.

A remark on this clonotype: A much larger clone differs by one base, so this may be a read error. The chain uses TRBV9 and TRBJ2-7; either TRBD1 or TRBD2 may supply D (6 bases each). Germline loops: CDR1 SGDLS, CDR2 YYNGEE. The CDR3 length is 14 residues. For the CDR3, the DNA is TGTGCCAGCAGCTTCACGGGGGCTCTGGGGGAGCAGTCCTTC. Its protein product is CASSFTGALGEQSF.

This clonotype has a handful of counts. One base away lies a much larger clone, so this may be a sequencing read error. The CDR3 loop is CASSRGTGGALGHTF. CDR3 in DNA: TGTGCCAGCAGTCGGGGGACAGGGGGCGCGTTGGGCCACACCTTC. The chain carries TRBV6-5 and TRBJ1-2; TRBD1 matches at 12 bases. V shed 5 bases and J 12 bases; nucleotides not matched to a gene: 13. The CDR3 is made up of 15 amino acids. Germline CDR1 is MNHEY and CDR2 is SVGAGI.

A few counts support this clonotype. One base away lies a much larger clone, so this may be a sequencing read error. The chain uses TRBV11-1 and TRBJ1-2; D remains ambiguous. The CDR3 sequence is 11 residues long. Germline V gene data show CDR1 as SGHAT and CDR2 as FQDESV (reference sequence). The DNA for the CDR3 is TGTGCCAGCAAGGGCAAACTCGGCTCCACCTTC. It translates to CASKGKLGSTF.

The chain recombines TRBV12-3 or TRBV12-4 with TRBJ2-5; D is possibly TRBD1 or TRBD2 (7 bases each). This CDR3 comprises 16 residues. The V gene lost 3 bases and the J gene lost 4 bases, with 18 bases spanning the gap. CDR3 sequence reads: CASSFLQGGTGETQYF. In DNA form, the CDR3 reads TGTGCCAGCAGTTTTTTGCAGGGGGGGACGGGAGAGACCCAGTACTTC.